Sequencing of this T cell receptor (beta chain) was carried out in a study of CD8 T cells in Susac syndrome. Trimming left V 5 bases short and J 5 bases short, with 18 bases between. The CDR3 length is 15 residues. CDR1 and CDR2 from the germline V gene are MNHNS and SASEGT. High-throughput TCR beta sequencing covered peripheral CD8+ and CD4+ T cells. Reverse transcription of roughly 0.45 to 1 ug RNA used random hexamers. TCRdb recomputed calls from the immunoSEQ multiplex PCR reads with MiXCR, one row per CDR3 protein. The sample holds 350,000 to 550,000 distinct CDR3 sequences, around 85% seen once.

Sequences were obtained from CD8+ T cells from PBMCs. The sequence came from a human donor with multiple sclerosis. V gene TRBV6-1 combines with J gene TRBJ2-5; possibly TRBD1 for D (5 bases). The CDR3 is CASSTDTWGWETQYF. The CDR3 DNA is TGTGCCAGCAGTACGGACACATGGGGATGGGAGACCCAGTACTTC.